This TCR beta chain comes out of a study of low-dose radiotherapy and immunotherapy resistance in tumors. Looking at the study overall: The study gave patients oral aspirin 300 mg daily for four cycles from cycle 1 day 1.

TRAV and TRBV primers primed cDNA for both TCRalpha and TCRbeta. For amplifying TCRs, the PCR ran for 20 to 25 cycles with Phusion, which was used together with a constant-region primer and the adapter on the V primers. TCRdb processed the reads anew with MiXCR; each CDR3 protein has one entry. The table includes approximately 89,000 distinct CDR3 sequences, about 19% detected once. Specified time point: before trial treatment. Patients deemed eligible presented with advanced solid tumors lacking tumor-infiltrating lymphocytes. Trimming removed 4 bases at V and 2 bases at J, with 9 bases between. The germline V gene has CDR1 MDHEN and CDR2 SYDVKM. This CDR3 is 13 amino acids long.

The sequencing here drew on PBMCs, taken before treatment. V is TRBV28 and J is TRBJ2-7; D is uncertain. This sequence was found in a male donor with prostate cancer. This CDR3 reads CASSSHGPYEQYF. Written as DNA, the CDR3 is TGTGCCAGCAGTTCCCACGGCCCCTACGAGCAGTACTTC.